One sample yielded the 5 T cell receptor beta chains listed below, sequenced in a study of blood T cell repertoires in COVID-19. Libraries were prepared by immunoSEQ multiplex PCR; TCRdb keeps only in-frame clonotypes and omits some of them. The repertoire holds hundreds of thousands of clones, with around 85% as singletons. Sequenced material: peripheral blood. The receptors were gathered from a woman between 45 and 60 years old with acute or convalescent COVID-19.

This clone has just a few counts. The chain recombines TRBV9 with TRBJ2-3; 8 bases align to TRBD2. Germline CDR1 SGDLS, CDR2 YYNGEE. V gave up 0 bases and J gave up 1 base; unmatched junction bases: 4. CDR3 size: 16 residues. CDR3 in DNA: TGTGCCAGCAGCGTAGCCGGGAGGGCCCGCACAGATACGCAGTATTTT. Protein product: CASSVAGRARTDTQYF. The full variable domain, rest sourced from reference TRBV9 and TRBJ2-3, is DSGVTQTPKHLITATGQRVTLRCSPRSGDLSVYWYQQSLDQGLQFLIQYYNGEERAKGNILERFSAQQFPDLHSELNLSSLELGDSALYFCASSVAGRARTDTQYFGPGTRLTVL.

The chain carries TRBV9 and TRBJ2-1; 7 bases fit TRBD1. The CDR3 has 15 amino acids. CDR1 and CDR2 (germline): SGDLS, YYNGEE. V shed 0 bases, J shed 1 base, and the junction held 1 base outside the gene matches. CDR3 nucleotide sequence: TGTGCCAGCAGCGTAGAGGGACAGTCCTACAATGAGCAGTTCTTC. Protein product: CASSVEGQSYNEQFF. Based on the CDR3 plus reference TRBV9 and TRBJ2-1, the full variable domain is DSGVTQTPKHLITATGQRVTLRCSPRSGDLSVYWYQQSLDQGLQFLIQYYNGEERAKGNILERFSAQQFPDLHSELNLSSLELGDSALYFCASSVEGQSYNEQFFGPGTRLTVL.

CDR3 protein: CASSLTSGVRDTQYF. CDR3 coding DNA: TGTGCCAGCAGCTTGACTAGCGGGGTACGAGATACGCAGTATTTT. This chain joins TRBV13 and TRBJ2-3, with 11 bases aligning to TRBD2. Trimming removed 3 bases from V and 5 bases from J; junction bases left unmatched: 4. The CDR3 extends over 15 amino acids. Germline CDR1 and CDR2: PRHDT and FYEKMQ (reference sequence).

This chain uses TRBV19 with TRBJ2-3; 8 positions match TRBD1. J lost 1 base, V lost 3 bases, and 3 bases had no gene match. Germline lookup yields CDR1 LNHDA and CDR2 SQIVND (reference sequence). There are 15 residues in the CDR3. The chain's CDR3 is CASSIMTGGTDTQYF. For the CDR3, the DNA is TGTGCCAGTAGTATTATGACAGGGGGCACAGATACGCAGTATTTT.

This chain connects TRBV30 to TRBJ2-7; the D gene is possibly TRBD2 (5 bases). The V and J ends lost 6 bases and 2 bases respectively, with 11 bases between them. Germline V gene data show CDR1 as GTSNPN and CDR2 as SVGIG (reference sequence). The CDR3 has 12 amino acids. The CDR3 nucleotides are TGTGCCTGTGACGGGAAACCCTACGAGCAGTACTTC. Amino acids: CACDGKPYEQYF.